A selection of T cell receptor beta chains follows, all from one sample in a study of cytomegalovirus exposure and HLA in healthy donors. Produced via immunoSEQ multiplex PCR; TCRdb's table is partial and in-frame only. The table shows 130,000 to 150,000 clones, with approximately 80% occurring only once. The sequenced sample consisted of PBMCs. The receptor set was obtained from a female donor in good health and CMV-seronegative. Each CDR3 is given with its conserved first and last residue. D genes are given only for firm matches. Size is omitted from some rows. Given values are once, few, many or a class for expanded clones.

j_call v_call clone_size d_call cdr3_nt cdr3_aa
TRBJ2-7 TRBV4-3 few TRBD1 TGCGCCAGCAGCCTCAGGTGGGGACAGTCCTACGAGCAGTACTTC CASSLRWGQSYEQYF
TRBJ2-5 TRBV5-4 . . TGTGCCAGCAGCTTGGGTCGGGAGACCCAGTACTTC CASSLGRETQYF
TRBJ2-1 TRBV15 . TRBD1 TGTGCCACCAGGATCTCAGGGGGTTGGTCCTACAATGAGCAGTTCTTC CATRISGGWSYNEQFF
TRBJ1-3 TRBV15 . TRBD1 TGTGCCACCGCGGACAGGGTGACAGGAAACACCATATATTTT CATADRVTGNTIYF
TRBJ2-2 TRBV6-5 . . TGTGCCAGCAAGGTCCCCGCGGGTCCCGGGGAGCTGTTTTTT CASKVPAGPGELFF
TRBJ2-1 TRBV30 . . TGTGCCCTCCTGGGGGCCAATGAGCAGTTCTTC CALLGANEQFF
TRBJ1-3 TRBV30 . . TGTGCCTGGAGTTTTAGGGGCTCTGGAAACACCATATATTTT CAWSFRGSGNTIYF
TRBJ2-3 TRBV27 . . TGTGCCAGTGGGTTAGAGGGAGCGCGCACAGATACGCAGTATTTT CASGLEGARTDTQYF
TRBJ1-3 TRBV4-2 . . TGTGCCAGCAGCCAAGATGGGGGAGGGTCTGGAAACACCATATATTTT CASSQDGGGSGNTIYF
TRBJ1-2 TRBV13 . . TGTGCCAGCAGCTTACGGGGGATGAACTATGGCTACACCTTC CASSLRGMNYGYTF
TRBJ2-1 TRBV7-2 . . TGTGCCAGCAGCTCCGTCGGCGGGGTCTCCTACAATGAGCAGTTCTTC CASSSVGGVSYNEQFF
TRBJ2-7 TRBV5-6 few . TGTGCCAGCAGCCCCCTGACAGGTTCCTCCTACGAGCAGTACTTC CASSPLTGSSYEQYF
TRBJ1-1 TRBV7-9 . TRBD1 TGTGCCAGCAGCCACAGGGGACCTGAAGCTTTCTTT CASSHRGPEAFF
TRBJ1-6 TRBV30 few . TGTGCCTGGAGTGTACCTAGTGGGGGGGCAAGGTCACCCCTCCACTTT CAWSVPSGGARSPLHF
TRBJ2-7 TRBV10-3 . . TGTGCCATCCGTCTAGCGTCTGGTAACGAGCAGTACTTC CAIRLASGNEQYF
TRBJ1-2 TRBV5-4 few TRBD1 TGTGCCAGCAGCTCTCCGGGACAGGGGGCTCTTGGCTACACCTTC CASSSPGQGALGYTF
TRBJ1-3 TRBV30 . . TGTGCCTGGAGTGTGGGGAGCTCTGGAAACACCATATATTTT CAWSVGSSGNTIYF
TRBJ1-5 TRBV7-8 . TRBD1 TGTGCCAGCAGCTCCCTAGGACAGGGCAGCAATCAGCCCCAGCATTTT CASSSLGQGSNQPQHF
TRBJ2-7 TRBV10-2 . TRBD1 TGCGCCAGCAGTGAGAGGAGGGGACAGGGGGTCTACGAGCAGTACTTC CASSERRGQGVYEQYF
TRBJ1-5 TRBV5-8 once . TGTGCCAGCAGCTTGCCAGGGAAGAATCAGCCCCAGCATTTT CASSLPGKNQPQHF
TRBJ2-2 TRBV10-2 . . TGCGCCAGCAGTTTACCTAGTCGGGAGCTGTTTTTT CASSLPSRELFF
TRBJ2-7 TRBV28 . . TGTGCCAGCAGTCCATCCGAGGGACTTGGGCCCGGCTACGAGCAGTACTTC CASSPSEGLGPGYEQYF
TRBJ1-5 TRBV19 . . TGTGCCAGTAGAAGATACGCCAGCGGTAATCAGCCCCAGCATTTT CASRRYASGNQPQHF
TRBJ1-2 TRBV19 once . TGTGCCAGTAGTATTTCGGTCTATGGCTACACCTTC CASSISVYGYTF
TRBJ1-2 TRBV30 . . TGTGCCTGGAGCAGACTCAACAGGGATTCTGGCTACACCTTC CAWSRLNRDSGYTF
TRBJ2-7 TRBV28 . TRBD1 TGTGCCAGCAGTTTCCCTGGTCTAGGACAGGGGAAATACGAGCAGTACTTC CASSFPGLGQGKYEQYF
TRBJ1-2 TRBV4-1 few . TGCGCCAGCAGCCAAGCCGACAGTGGGGCGGGCTACACCTTC CASSQADSGAGYTF
TRBJ2-7 TRBV14 . . TGTGCCAGCAGAGAACAGGGTACCTACGAGCAGTACTTC CASREQGTYEQYF
TRBJ2-3 TRBV30 . TRBD1 TGTGCCTGGAGCCGAGGACAGGGGATTACAGATACGCAGTATTTT CAWSRGQGITDTQYF
TRBJ2-7 TRBV28 . TRBD2 TGTGCCAGCACCCCTCCGGGACTAGCGGGAAGGTCTTCCTACGAGCAGTACTTC CASTPPGLAGRSSYEQYF
TRBJ1-5 TRBV29-1 . . TGCAGCGTTGAAGAGGGGGCGCATCAGCCCCAGCATTTT CSVEEGAHQPQHF
TRBJ2-7 TRBV6-1 . TRBD1 TGTGCCATCACAGGGGGATTCACCTACGAGCAGTACTTC CAITGGFTYEQYF
TRBJ1-1 TRBV6-5 . . TGTGCCAGCAGGGGCCCGGGGAATGAAGCTTTCTTT CASRGPGNEAFF
TRBJ2-7 TRBV27 . . TGTGCCAGCGGATTTCGGGGCTACGAGCAGTACTTC CASGFRGYEQYF
TRBJ1-2 TRBV28 . . TGTGCCAGCACTTCTTCGACTTTCGGGTCCTATGGCTACACCTTC CASTSSTFGSYGYTF
TRBJ2-5 TRBV7-6 . TRBD2 TGTGCCAGCAGCCCCCTGGCTAGCGGGGCCTTGGGAGAGACCCAGTACTTC CASSPLASGALGETQYF
TRBJ2-7 TRBV15 once . TGTGCCACCGCACGACTTGTAGGCTACGAGCAGTACTTC CATARLVGYEQYF
TRBJ2-1 TRBV7-8 . . TGTGCCAGCGCCTTTGGGGACATCGAGCAGTTCTTC CASAFGDIEQFF
TRBJ1-4 TRBV25-1 . . TGTGCCAGCAGTGGAGGCACGGGGAGGGAAAAACTGTTTTTT CASSGGTGREKLFF
TRBJ2-3 TRBV7-9 . . TGTGCCAGCAGTCTCGTGGGACACAGCACAGATACGCAGTATTTT CASSLVGHSTDTQYF
TRBJ1-4 TRBV7-8 few . TGTGCCAGCAGCTTAGAGAGACAGACGCGGGGAGAAAAACTGTTTTTT CASSLERQTRGEKLFF
TRBJ2-5 TRBV7-2 . TRBD2 TGTGCCAGCAGGCTAGCGGGGGGGCTCACTTCGGGTTTAGAGACCCAGTACTTC CASRLAGGLTSGLETQYF
TRBJ2-7 TRBV30 once TRBD2 TGTGCCTGGAGTGCTAGCGGGAGTACCGAGCAGTACTTC CAWSASGSTEQYF
TRBJ1-2 TRBV10-3 few TRBD1 TGTGCCATCAGGGCTACCTCGACAGGGGGCTATGGCTACACCTTC CAIRATSTGGYGYTF
TRBJ2-2 TRBV5-1 . . TGCGCCAGCAGCGTAACGGACACCGGGGAGCTGTTTTTT CASSVTDTGELFF
TRBJ1-2 TRBV7-8 few TRBD1 TGTGCCAGCAGCTCCAGACAGGGATTCTATGGCTACACCTTC CASSSRQGFYGYTF
TRBJ2-5 TRBV7-7 . . TGTGCCAGCAGCTTAGCAGGGAGAAAAGAGACCCAGTACTTC CASSLAGRKETQYF
TRBJ2-3 TRBV4-3 . TRBD1 TGCGCCAGCAGCCAAGGACGGCTCCGGGACAGGGGGGACGATACGCAGTATTTT CASSQGRLRDRGDDTQYF
TRBJ1-2 TRBV7-8 . TRBD1 TGTGCCAGCAGCTTAGTGAGGGTCAGGGGGCTCCGACTCTATGGCTACACCTTC CASSLVRVRGLRLYGYTF
TRBJ2-6 TRBV5-4 few . TGTGCCAGCAGCCTAGACCAACCTGGGGCCAACGTCCTGACTTTC CASSLDQPGANVLTF
TRBJ1-2 TRBV28 . TRBD1 TGTGCCAGCAGTCTACCCGCGACAGGGCGTAACTATGGCTACACCTTC CASSLPATGRNYGYTF
TRBJ2-6 TRBV18 once . TGTGCCAGCTCACCGGAGACGCCTGGGGCCAACGTCCTGACTTTC CASSPETPGANVLTF
TRBJ2-7 TRBV19 . . TGTGCCAGTAGTATAAGCATAATCTACGAGCAGTACTTC CASSISIIYEQYF